One and the same sample provided the 23 T cell receptor beta chains below, sequenced in a study of blood T cell repertoires in COVID-19. Profiled with immunoSEQ multiplex PCR; TCRdb holds only in-frame clones, not every one. This table holds under 300,000 clones, around nine tenths found once. The sequencing input was peripheral blood. The receptor set was obtained from a woman between 40 and 50 years old who had recovered from COVID-19.

The J gene is TRBJ1-3, the V gene TRBV2; 9 bases fit TRBD1. Trimming took 7 bases from V and 0 from J; bases not matched to a gene: 4. Germline loops: CDR1 SNHLY, CDR2 FYNNEI. This CDR3 has 15 amino acids. The CDR3 nucleotides read TGTGCCAGCACCGGACAGGGGACCTCTGGAAACACCATATATTTT. Translating it yields CASTGQGTSGNTIYF.

This clone appeared a single time. The J gene is TRBJ2-7, the V gene TRBV28; 11 bases match TRBD2. V shed 8 bases, J shed 2 bases, and the junction held 2 bases outside the gene matches. The germline V gene encodes CDR1 MDHEN and CDR2 SYDVKM. There are 13 residues in the CDR3. The DNA for the CDR3 is TGTGCCAGCCGACTAGCGGGGACCTACGAGCAGTACTTC. Encoded protein: CASRLAGTYEQYF.

The chain couples TRBV5-1 to TRBJ1-1, with 7 bases lining up with TRBD1. The CDR3 covers 13 residues. Germline CDR1 and CDR2: SGHRS and YFSETQ. The junction had 10 bases not matched to a gene; V was cut back by 4 bases and J by 10 bases. The CDR3 loop reads CASSQAGGFVAFF. The CDR3 region has the DNA TGCGCCAGCAGCCAGGCAGGGGGGTTTGTAGCTTTCTTT.

This clone has only one observation. The genes are TRBV27 and TRBJ1-3, with unresolved D. CDR1 and CDR2 (germline): MNHEY, SMNVEV (reference sequence). Trimming pared 6 bases from V and 2 bases from J, leaving 14 bases between. The CDR3 runs to 15 residues. As DNA, the CDR3 is TGTGCCAGCAGGGCACTAGGAGGAACTGGAAACACCATATATTTT. It codes for CASRALGGTGNTIYF.

With respect to this clone: Mismatch with germline at one junction end may stem from a read error. V usage is TRBV7-7 and J usage is TRBJ2-2; 9 nucleotides match TRBD1. CDR3 length: 16 residues. Looked up from germline, CDR1 is SSHAT and CDR2 is FNYEAQ (reference sequence). In DNA, the CDR3 is TGTGCTAGCAGCGCGGGGACAGGGCTCAACACCGGGGAGCTGTTTTTT. Residues: CASSAGTGLNTGELFF.

The V gene is TRBV7-9, the J gene TRBJ2-5; TRBD2 is a possible D gene (6 bases). The CDR3 has 13 residues. Germline values: CDR1 SEHNR, CDR2 FQNEAQ (reference sequence). Trimming stripped 5 bases from V and 2 bases from J, with 9 bases between. The CDR3 reads CASSRGIQETQYF. DNA of the CDR3: TGTGCCAGCAGCCGGGGGATTCAAGAGACCCAGTACTTC.

This sequence joins TRBV18 and TRBJ2-7, with a possible D match to TRBD2 (5 bases). This CDR3 spans 16 amino acids. Germline V gene data show CDR1 as KGHSH and CDR2 as LQKENI. The V and J ends lost 6 bases and 3 bases respectively, with 21 bases between them. Here the CDR3 DNA reads TGTGCCAGCTCTCCTTTTCAGGAGGCGCCCCGCTACGAGCAGTACTTC. Translated, it gives CASSPFQEAPRYEQYF. The full variable domain, completed using reference TRBV18 and TRBJ2-7, is NAGVMQNPRHLVRRRGQEARLRCSPMKGHSHVYWYRQLPEEGLKFMVYLQKENIIDESGMPKERFSAEFPKEGPSILRIQQVVRGDSAAYFCASSPFQEAPRYEQYFGPGTRLTVT.

This chain links TRBV4-2 with TRBJ2-6; D may be TRBD1 (6 bases). Trimming removed 0 bases from V and 2 bases from J, with 8 bases in between. Germline V gene data show CDR1 as LGHNA and CDR2 as YNFKEQ. The CDR3 contains 16 residues. CDR3 residues: CASSQEPGAGANVLTF. In DNA form, the CDR3 reads TGTGCCAGCAGCCAAGAGCCAGGGGCTGGGGCCAACGTCCTGACTTTC.

CDR3 coding DNA: TGTGCCAGCTCGCCTAGCGGGACTAGCGGGAGTGATACGCAGTATTTT. Its translation: CASSPSGTSGSDTQYF. The gene calls are TRBV18 and TRBJ2-3; 14 nucleotides align to TRBD2. Trimming took 6 bases from V and 6 from J; bases not matched to a gene: 8. Per the germline V gene, CDR1 is KGHSH and CDR2 is LQKENI. CDR3 length: 16 amino acids.

The chain recombines TRBV7-6 with TRBJ2-2, with 7 bases lining up with TRBD1. CDR3 length: 15 amino acids. Germline V gives CDR1 SGHVS, CDR2 FNYEAQ. The V gene end was trimmed by 5 bases and the J gene end by 2 bases; junction bases not matched to a gene: 5. DNA for the CDR3: TGTGCCAGCAGCCGAGGGACAGTCAACACCGGGGAGCTGTTTTTT. Translated, it gives CASSRGTVNTGELFF.

The genes are TRBV12-3 or TRBV12-4 and TRBJ1-4; 9 bases agree with TRBD1. Trimming cost V 6 bases and J 8 bases; bases outside gene matches: 4. The CDR3 covers 13 residues. This chain's CDR3 is CASSRGQGEKLFF. DNA for the CDR3: TGTGCCAGCAGCCGGGGACAGGGAGAAAAACTGTTTTTT.

The chain links TRBV5-4 to TRBJ2-7, with a possible D match to TRBD1 (6 bases). V was cut by 6 bases and J by 2 bases, with 15 bases left in between. Germline assignment: CDR1 SGHNT and CDR2 YYREEE (reference sequence). This CDR3 comprises 14 residues. CDR3 region: CASTVRGSTYEQYF. The CDR3 DNA reads as TGTGCCAGCACCGTTAGGGGGTCGACCTACGAGCAGTACTTC.

The V gene is TRBV3-1 (or the pseudogene TRBV3-2), the J gene TRBJ1-6; 12 positions agree with TRBD1. The germline V gene has CDR1 LGHDT and CDR2 YNNKEL (reference sequence). This CDR3 region has 20 residues. Trimming cost V 3 bases and J 0 bases; bases outside gene matches: 9. CDR3 loop: CASSHAGQGARRSYNSPLHF. CDR3 DNA sequence: TGTGCCAGCAGCCACGCGGGACAGGGGGCCCGACGCTCCTATAATTCACCCCTCCACTTT.

The chain has TRBV7-2 and TRBJ2-2; weak D call: TRBD1 (5 bases). The CDR3 is 15 amino acids. Germline CDR1 and CDR2: SGHTA and FQGNSA. Trimming removed 6 bases at V and 1 base at J, with 12 bases between. The CDR3 DNA reads as TGTGCCAGCAGGCCGACAGCAAAGAACACCGGGGAGCTGTTTTTT. The encoded protein is CASRPTAKNTGELFF.

V usage is TRBV5-6 and J usage is TRBJ2-3; D gene unclear. CDR1 is SGHDT and CDR2 is YYEEEE in the germline V gene. The CDR3 is 15 amino acids. V was trimmed by 5 bases and J by 3 bases, leaving 16 bases between them. The CDR3 loop is CASSYRGYGTDTQYF. The DNA of the CDR3 is TGTGCCAGCAGTTATCGAGGATACGGGACAGATACGCAGTATTTT.

The V call is TRBV12-5, the J call TRBJ1-4; 9 nucleotides align to TRBD1. Germline V gene lookup returns CDR1 LGHNT and CDR2 FRNRAP. Trimming took 4 bases from V and 4 from J; bases not matched to a gene: 7. This CDR3 region has 16 residues. The CDR3 here is CASGSTRQGVNEKLFF. The DNA for the CDR3 is TGTGCTAGTGGTTCCACACGACAGGGGGTTAATGAAAAACTGTTTTTT. Variable domain in full (rest from reference TRBV12-5 and TRBJ1-4): DARVTQTPRHKVTEMGQEVTMRCQPILGHNTVFWYRQTMMQGLELLAYFRNRAPLDDSGMPKDRFSAEMPDATLATLKIQPSEPRDSAVYFCASGSTRQGVNEKLFFGSGTQLSVL.

The chain has TRBV7-8 and TRBJ2-7; 9 bases fit TRBD2. The V segment lost 5 bases and the J segment 3 bases; nucleotides outside the gene matches: 8. CDR1 is SGHVS, CDR2 FQNEAQ, per germline. The CDR3 sequence is 15 residues long. CDR3 residues: CASSPLAGALYEQYF. CDR3 DNA sequence: TGTGCCAGCAGCCCCTTAGCGGGAGCCCTCTACGAGCAGTACTTC.

This chain joins TRBV6-5 and TRBJ2-1, with 10 nucleotides matching TRBD1. The V gene's germline CDR1 is MNHEY and CDR2 SVGAGI. This CDR3 has 15 residues. V shed 2 bases and J 8 bases; nucleotides not matched to a gene: 6. DNA for the CDR3: TGTGCCAGCAGTTACAGGGACAGGGGACTTTATGAGCAGTTCTTC. Its translation is CASSYRDRGLYEQFF.

The chain combines TRBV30 with TRBJ1-1; D is undetermined. CDR1 is GTSNPN and CDR2 is SVGIG in the germline V gene (reference sequence). Trimming cost V 0 bases and J 1 base, with 6 bases left between them. The CDR3 spans 13 residues. CDR3 in amino acids: CAWSVQQNTEAFF. The DNA of the CDR3 is TGTGCCTGGAGTGTACAGCAGAACACTGAAGCTTTCTTT.

V gene TRBV2 combines with J gene TRBJ1-4; 10 nucleotides align to TRBD1. J lost 5 bases, V lost 8 bases, and 5 bases had no gene match. Germline CDR1 reads SNHLY; CDR2 reads FYNNEI. The CDR3 is made up of 14 amino acids. In nucleotides, the CDR3 is TGTGCCAGCGGTAGGGACAGGGGAAATGAAAAACTGTTTTTT. This codes for CASGRDRGNEKLFF.

This clone was seen only once. The chain employs TRBV12-3 or TRBV12-4 and TRBJ1-2, with unresolved D. Deletions cut 3 bases from V and 0 bases from J, with 5 bases between. This CDR3 is 13 amino acids long. CDR3 loop: CASSFRSNYGYTF. CDR3 DNA: TGTGCCAGCAGTTTTCGGTCTAACTATGGCTACACCTTC.

This clone was found a few times. At one of its ends the junction is not consistent with the germline gene, which may arise from a read error. The chain recombines TRBV3-1 (or the pseudogene TRBV3-2) with TRBJ1-1, with TRBD1 matching 8 bases. Germline CDR1 LGHDT, CDR2 YNNKEL (reference sequence). This CDR3 region has 21 residues. The CDR3 region is CASSQDREVDGTGGENTEAFF. CDR3 DNA sequence: TGTGCCAGCAGTCAAGATAGGGAAGTGGACGGAACAGGGGGAGAGAACACTGAAGCTTTCTTT.

V usage is TRBV10-3 and J usage is TRBJ2-6; 9 nucleotides align to TRBD1. Looked up from germline, CDR1 is ENHRY and CDR2 is SYGVKD. The junction had 5 bases not matched to a gene; V was cut back by 3 bases and J by 2 bases. The CDR3 loop spans 17 amino acids. CDR3 region: CAISDMDRGPGANVLTF. CDR3 bases: TGTGCCATCAGTGACATGGACAGGGGACCTGGGGCCAACGTCCTGACTTTC.